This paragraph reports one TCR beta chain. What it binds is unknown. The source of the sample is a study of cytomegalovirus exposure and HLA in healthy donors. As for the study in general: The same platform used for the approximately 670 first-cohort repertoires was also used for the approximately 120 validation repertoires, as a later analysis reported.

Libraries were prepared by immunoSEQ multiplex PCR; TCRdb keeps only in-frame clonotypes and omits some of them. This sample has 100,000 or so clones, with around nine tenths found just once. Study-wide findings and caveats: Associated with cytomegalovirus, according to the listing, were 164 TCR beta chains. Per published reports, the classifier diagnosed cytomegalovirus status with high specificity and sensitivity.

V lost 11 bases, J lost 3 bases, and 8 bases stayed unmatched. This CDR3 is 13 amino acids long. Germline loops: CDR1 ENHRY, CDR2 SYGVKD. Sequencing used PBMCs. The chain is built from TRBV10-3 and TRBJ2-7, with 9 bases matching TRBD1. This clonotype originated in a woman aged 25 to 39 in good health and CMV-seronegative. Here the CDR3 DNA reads TGTGCCTCTACGACAGGGGGGATCTACGAGCAGTACTTC. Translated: CASTTGGIYEQYF.